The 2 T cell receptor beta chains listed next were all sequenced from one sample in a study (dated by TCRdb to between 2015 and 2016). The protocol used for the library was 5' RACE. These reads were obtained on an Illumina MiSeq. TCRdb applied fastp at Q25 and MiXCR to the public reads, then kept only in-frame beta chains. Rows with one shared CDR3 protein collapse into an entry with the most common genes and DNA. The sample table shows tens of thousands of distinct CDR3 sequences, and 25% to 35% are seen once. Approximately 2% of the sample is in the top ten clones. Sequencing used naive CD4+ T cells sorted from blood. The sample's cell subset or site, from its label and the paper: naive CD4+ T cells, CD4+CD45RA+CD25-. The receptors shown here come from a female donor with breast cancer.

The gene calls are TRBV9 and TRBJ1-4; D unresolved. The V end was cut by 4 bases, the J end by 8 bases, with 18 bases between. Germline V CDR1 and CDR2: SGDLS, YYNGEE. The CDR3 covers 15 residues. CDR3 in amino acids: CASSPGFPAEEKLFF. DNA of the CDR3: TGTGCCAGCAGCCCGGGCTTTCCAGCCGAGGAAAAACTGTTTTTT.

The CDR3 reads CASSQDGQGAGTEAFF. The CDR3 DNA reads as TGTGCCAGCAGCCAAGATGGACAGGGGGCTGGCACTGAAGCTTTCTTT. V and J are TRBV4-2 and TRBJ1-1; 11 nucleotides line up with TRBD1. The J segment lost 4 bases and the V segment lost 0 bases, leaving 4 bases of the junction unmatched. Germline assignment: CDR1 LGHNA and CDR2 YNFKEQ. CDR3 length: 16 amino acids.